This T cell receptor beta chain was captured in a study of T cells in localized non-small cell lung cancer. Regarding this clone: The target antigen is unknown.

The length of the CDR3 is 16 residues. V was cut by 4 bases and J by 1 base, with 15 bases left in between. Germline CDR1 and CDR2: SGHVS and FNYEAQ. Study-wide findings and caveats: The tumor had only one region sequenced, so heterogeneity remains possible. Of the tissues analyzed, uninvolved adjacent lung showed maximal T cell clonality, greater than tumor. Adjacent lung tissue had a median roughly 52 of the top 100 clones found in the tumor.

Sequenced by immunoSEQ multiplex PCR; TCRdb stores in-frame clones only, minus some. The repertoire consists of tens of thousands of clones, with over 80% occurring once and the leading ten covering about 18%. The genes are TRBV7-6 and TRBJ2-3, with a possible D match to TRBD2 (5 bases). This specimen consisted of peripheral blood mononuclear cells, obtained before any cancer treatment. This receptor was taken from a man aged 35-69 years with stage III lung adenocarcinoma. The CDR3 DNA reads as TGTGCCAGCAGCTGGGGTCGGGGTAGGGGCACAGATACGCAGTATTTT. Its translation: CASSWGRGRGTDTQYF.